The 7 T cell receptor beta chains reported below all come from one sample, sequenced in a study of vaccination effects on CD4 cells after COVID-19. Generated by immunoSEQ multiplex PCR, the TCRdb table keeps only in-frame clones and is missing some. This sample has 25,000 or so clones, with over 70% found just once. These receptors are not linked to any known antigen. Antigen-specific CD4+ T cells were expanded (with viral peptide pools) by the ViraFEST assay ahead of sequencing. Subsequent to roughly 9 days of culture, CD4+ T cells were isolated. The cohort was immunized with two doses of either the BNT162b2 or mRNA-1273 vaccine. Sequences were derived from CD4+ T cells from PBMCs cultured with SARS-CoV-2 spike peptides, sampled after COVID-19 vaccination. The receptors stem from a human donor who received a COVID-19 vaccine.

V gene TRBV7-9 combines with J gene TRBJ1-2; 7 bases agree with TRBD1. V was pared by 4 bases and J by 4 bases, with 9 bases of the junction left unmatched. This CDR3 contains 15 residues. Germline-derived CDR1 and CDR2 are SEHNR and FQNEAQ (reference sequence). Here the CDR3 reads CASSWEIRDSYGYTF. In DNA, the CDR3 is TGTGCCAGCAGCTGGGAAATCCGGGACAGCTATGGCTACACCTTC.

The rearrangement joins TRBV5-1 to TRBJ1-1; 9 bases are shared with TRBD1. The CDR3 spans 18 residues. After removal of 2 bases from V and 0 bases from J, the junction contained 11 bases not matched to a gene. Germline V gene sequence: CDR1 SGHRS, CDR2 YFSETQ. CDR3 DNA: TGCGCCAGCAGCTTTCGTATGCCGGGACAGGGACTGAACACTGAAGCTTTCTTT. Protein product: CASSFRMPGQGLNTEAFF. The full variable domain, its missing parts supplied by reference TRBV5-1 and TRBJ1-1, is KAGVTQTPRYLIKTRGQQVTLSCSPISGHRSVSWYQQTPGQGLQFLFEYFSETQRNKGNFPGRFSGRQFSNSRSEMNVSTLELGDSALYLCASSFRMPGQGLNTEAFFGQGTRLTVV.

The sample holds a few counts of this clone. The CDR3 here is CSVRDEFAGNTIYF. CDR3 sequence (DNA): TGCAGCGTTCGTGATGAGTTCGCTGGAAACACCATATATTTT. The V gene is TRBV29-1, the J gene TRBJ1-3; D gene unclear. V shed 5 bases and J shed 2 bases, with 13 bases lying between them. This CDR3 spans 14 amino acids. Germline loops: CDR1 SQVTM, CDR2 ANQGSEA.

The chain carries TRBV3-1 (or the pseudogene TRBV3-2) and TRBJ1-2; D is unresolved. The V end was cut by 7 bases, the J end by 4 bases, with 19 bases between. The length of the CDR3 is 15 residues. Germline values: CDR1 LGHDT, CDR2 YNNKEL (reference sequence). DNA for the CDR3: TGTGCCAGCAACCCAGGACCAATTAAAGGCTATGGCTACACCTTC. Encoded protein: CASNPGPIKGYGYTF.

The chain uses TRBV18 and TRBJ2-7; D is ambiguous. Trimming removed 2 bases at V and 3 bases at J, with 14 bases between. The germline gives CDR1 KGHSH, CDR2 LQKENI. The CDR3 extends over 15 amino acids. The CDR3 is CASSPTADRYYEQYF. The DNA for the CDR3 is TGTGCCAGCTCACCAACGGCCGATAGGTACTACGAGCAGTACTTC.

V usage is TRBV19 and J usage is TRBJ2-1; 8 nucleotides agree with TRBD1. CDR1 is LNHDA, CDR2 SQIVND, per germline (reference sequence). Trimming at V came to 9 bases and at J to 1 base, leaving 8 bases not matched to a gene. There are 15 residues in the CDR3. CDR3 nucleotides: TGTGCCAGCAATCACAGGGGGAGGTCCTACAATGAGCAGTTCTTC. Translation: CASNHRGRSYNEQFF.

J is TRBJ1-5 and V is TRBV6-6, with 7 bases fitting TRBD1. V shed 2 bases, J shed 7 bases, and the junction held 8 bases outside the gene matches. CDR3 length: 15 amino acids. Germline CDR1 and CDR2: MNHNY and SVGAGI (reference sequence). CDR3 in DNA: TGTGCCAGCAGTTACGGCGACAGGGCCAGGCAGCCCCAGCATTTT. It encodes CASSYGDRARQPQHF.